The sequence of this TCR beta chain was determined in a study of cytomegalovirus exposure and HLA in healthy donors. A multiplex PCR was run with 60 Vbeta primers and 13 Jbeta primers. The method was immunoSEQ multiplex PCR; TCRdb's version includes in-frame clones alone and lacks a portion of them. The table lists roughly 150,000 clones, 9.7% of them singletons. Trimming took 8 bases from V and 6 from J; bases not matched to a gene: 4. The CDR3 spans 13 residues. Germline V gene sequence: CDR1 MNHEY, CDR2 SVGAGI. The clonotype originates from a man aged 50-59 years in good health and CMV-seronegative. What was sequenced was PBMCs. J is TRBJ1-6 and V is TRBV6-5; 7 nucleotides align to TRBD1. This CDR3 reads CASGGQINSPLHF. In DNA form, the CDR3 reads TGTGCCAGCGGGGGACAGATTAATTCACCCCTCCACTTT.